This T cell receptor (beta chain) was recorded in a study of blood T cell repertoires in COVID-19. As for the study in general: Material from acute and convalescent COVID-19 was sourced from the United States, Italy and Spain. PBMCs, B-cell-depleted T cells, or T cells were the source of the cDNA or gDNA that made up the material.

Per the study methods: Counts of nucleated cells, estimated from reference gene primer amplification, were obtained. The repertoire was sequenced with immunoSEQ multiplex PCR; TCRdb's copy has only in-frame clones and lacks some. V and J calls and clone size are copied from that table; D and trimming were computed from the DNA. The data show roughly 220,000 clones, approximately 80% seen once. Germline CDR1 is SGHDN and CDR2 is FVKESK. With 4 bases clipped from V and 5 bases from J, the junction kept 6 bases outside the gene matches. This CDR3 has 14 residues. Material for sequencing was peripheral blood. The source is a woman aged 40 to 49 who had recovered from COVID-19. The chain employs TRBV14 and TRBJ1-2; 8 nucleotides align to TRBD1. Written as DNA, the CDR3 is TGTGCCAGCAGCCCAGGGACAGGAGGTTATGGCTACACCTTC. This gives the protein CASSPGTGGYGYTF. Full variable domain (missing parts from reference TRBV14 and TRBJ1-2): EAGVTQFPSHSVIEKGQTVTLRCDPISGHDNLYWYRRVMGKEIKFLLHFVKESKQDESGMPNNRFLAERTGGTYSTLKVQPAELEDSGVYFCASSPGTGGYGYTFGSGTRLTVV.